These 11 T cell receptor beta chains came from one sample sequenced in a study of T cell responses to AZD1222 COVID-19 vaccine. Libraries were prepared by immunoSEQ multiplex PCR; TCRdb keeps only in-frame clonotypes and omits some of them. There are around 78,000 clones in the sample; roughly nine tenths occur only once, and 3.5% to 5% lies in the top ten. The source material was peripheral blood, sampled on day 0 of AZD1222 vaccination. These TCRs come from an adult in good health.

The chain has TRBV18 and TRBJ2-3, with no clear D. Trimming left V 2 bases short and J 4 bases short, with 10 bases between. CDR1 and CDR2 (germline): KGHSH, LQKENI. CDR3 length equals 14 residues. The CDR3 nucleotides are TGTGCCAGCTCACCAACACCGGAAGCAGATACGCAGTATTTT. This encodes CASSPTPEADTQYF.

The chain's CDR3 is CAIRSGTDSNQPQHF. The CDR3 DNA reads TGTGCCATCAGGTCCGGGACAGATAGCAATCAGCCCCAGCATTTT. The rearrangement links TRBV10-3 to TRBJ1-5, with 7 bases fitting TRBD1. V was pared by 6 bases and J by 0 bases, with 5 bases of the junction left unmatched. There are 15 residues in the CDR3. Germline CDR1 and CDR2: ENHRY and SYGVKD.

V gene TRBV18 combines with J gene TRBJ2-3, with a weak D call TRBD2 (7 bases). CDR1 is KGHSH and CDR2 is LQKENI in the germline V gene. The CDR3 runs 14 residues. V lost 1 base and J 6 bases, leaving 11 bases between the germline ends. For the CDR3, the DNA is TGTGCCAGCTCACCACGGGGGGGGCACGATACGCAGTATTTT. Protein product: CASSPRGGHDTQYF.

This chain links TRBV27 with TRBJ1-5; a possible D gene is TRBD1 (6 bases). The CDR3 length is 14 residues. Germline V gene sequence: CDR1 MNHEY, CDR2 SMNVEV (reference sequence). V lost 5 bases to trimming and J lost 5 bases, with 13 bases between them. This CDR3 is CASSERTVHQPQHF. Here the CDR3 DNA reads TGTGCCAGCAGTGAAAGGACAGTACATCAGCCCCAGCATTTT.

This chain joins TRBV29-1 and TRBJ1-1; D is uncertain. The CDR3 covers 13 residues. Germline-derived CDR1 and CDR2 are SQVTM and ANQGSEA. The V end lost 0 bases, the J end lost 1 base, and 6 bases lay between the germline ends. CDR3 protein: CSVEDRRNTEAFF. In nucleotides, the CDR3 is TGCAGCGTTGAAGACAGGAGGAACACTGAAGCTTTCTTT.

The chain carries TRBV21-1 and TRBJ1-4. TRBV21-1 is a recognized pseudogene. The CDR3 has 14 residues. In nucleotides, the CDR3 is TGTGCCAGCACCGAGGGGAGGTGGAATGAAAAACTGTTTTTT. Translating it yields CASTEGRWNEKLFF.

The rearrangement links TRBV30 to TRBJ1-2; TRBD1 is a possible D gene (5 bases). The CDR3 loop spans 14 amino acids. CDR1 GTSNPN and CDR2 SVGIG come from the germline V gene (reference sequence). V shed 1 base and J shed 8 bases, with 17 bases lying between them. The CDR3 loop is CAWSDKQGVMGYTF. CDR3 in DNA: TGTGCCTGGAGTGACAAGCAGGGTGTGATGGGCTACACCTTC.

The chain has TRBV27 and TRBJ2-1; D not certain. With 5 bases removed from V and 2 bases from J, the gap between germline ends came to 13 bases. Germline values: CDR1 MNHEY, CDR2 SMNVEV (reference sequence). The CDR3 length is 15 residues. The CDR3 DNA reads TGTGCCAGCAGTCCCGCGACGGCCGCCTACAATGAGCAGTTCTTC. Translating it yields CASSPATAAYNEQFF.

CDR3 sequence: CASSHGNEQYF. Written as DNA, the CDR3 is TGTGCCAGCAGCCACGGCAACGAGCAGTACTTC. This rearrangement joins TRBV11-2 to TRBJ2-7, with D unresolved. With 5 bases removed from V and 5 bases from J, the gap between germline ends came to 7 bases. CDR1 is SGHAT and CDR2 is FQNNGV in the germline V gene. This CDR3 contains 11 residues.

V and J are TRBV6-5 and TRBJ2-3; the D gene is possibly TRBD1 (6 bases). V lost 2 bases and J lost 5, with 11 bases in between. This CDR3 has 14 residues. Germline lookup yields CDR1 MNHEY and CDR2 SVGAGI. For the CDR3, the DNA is TGTGCCAGCAGTTACACCGGGACAAAAGATACGCAGTATTTT. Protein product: CASSYTGTKDTQYF.

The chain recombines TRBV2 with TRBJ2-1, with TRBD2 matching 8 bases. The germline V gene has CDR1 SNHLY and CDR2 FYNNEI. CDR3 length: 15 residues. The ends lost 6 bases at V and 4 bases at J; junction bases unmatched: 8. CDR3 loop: CASRAGTRLYNEQFF. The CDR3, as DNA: TGTGCCAGCAGGGCCGGGACTAGACTATACAATGAGCAGTTCTTC.